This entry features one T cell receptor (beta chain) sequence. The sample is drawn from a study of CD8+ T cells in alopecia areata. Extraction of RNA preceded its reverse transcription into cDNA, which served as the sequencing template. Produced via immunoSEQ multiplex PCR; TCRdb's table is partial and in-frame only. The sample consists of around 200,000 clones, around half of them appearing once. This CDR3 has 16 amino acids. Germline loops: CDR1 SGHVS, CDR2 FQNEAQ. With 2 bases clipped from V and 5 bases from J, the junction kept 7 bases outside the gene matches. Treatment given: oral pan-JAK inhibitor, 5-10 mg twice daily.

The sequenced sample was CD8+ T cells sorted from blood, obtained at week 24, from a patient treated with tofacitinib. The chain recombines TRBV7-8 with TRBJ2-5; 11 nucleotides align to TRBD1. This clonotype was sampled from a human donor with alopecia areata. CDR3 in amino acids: CASSLIPGTGGETQYF. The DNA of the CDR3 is TGTGCCAGCAGCTTAATTCCAGGGACAGGGGGTGAGACCCAGTACTTC.